The 19 T cell receptor beta chains reported below all come from one sample, sequenced in a study of blood T cell repertoires in COVID-19. Libraries were prepared by immunoSEQ multiplex PCR; TCRdb keeps only in-frame clonotypes and omits some of them. This table has a few hundred thousand clones, about nine tenths appearing once. Source material: peripheral blood. These receptors all stem from a middle-aged man with acute or convalescent COVID-19.

The V and J genes are TRBV6-5 and TRBJ2-1; 7 nucleotides align to TRBD2. V shed 6 bases and J 4 bases; nucleotides not matched to a gene: 9. The CDR3 totals 15 residues. Germline values: CDR1 MNHEY, CDR2 SVGAGI. This CDR3 reads CASRRYLAEYNEQFF. CDR3 nucleotides: TGTGCCAGCAGACGCTACCTAGCGGAATACAATGAGCAGTTCTTC.

V and J are TRBV5-1 and TRBJ2-3; tentative D call: TRBD1 (6 bases). CDR1 and CDR2 from the germline V gene are SGHRS and YFSETQ. Trimming took off 1 base at V and 3 bases at J, with 18 bases between the two ends. The CDR3 covers 17 residues. Here the CDR3 reads CASSLRMDSQGTDTQYF. CDR3 nucleotide sequence: TGCGCCAGCAGCTTGAGGATGGACAGCCAGGGGACAGATACGCAGTATTTT.

The chain recombines TRBV6-5 with TRBJ2-3; 7 bases are a match to TRBD2. CDR1 is MNHEY and CDR2 is SVGAGI in the germline V gene. This CDR3 comprises 12 residues. The chain's CDR3 is CAGGGRTDTQYF. The DNA for the CDR3 is TGTGCGGGGGGGGGTCGCACAGATACGCAGTATTTT.

This clone was picked up one time. The J gene is TRBJ1-1, the V gene TRBV5-5; 9 bases are a match to TRBD1. Germline-derived CDR1 and CDR2 are SGHKS and YYEKEE (reference sequence). CDR3 length: 15 residues. Unmatched junction bases numbered 15, after V lost 4 bases and J lost 11 bases. This chain's CDR3 is CASSPGQGRYPGAFF. The CDR3 coding sequence is TGTGCCAGCAGCCCCGGACAGGGGCGATATCCTGGGGCTTTCTTT.

The V gene is TRBV7-2, the J gene TRBJ1-5, with D tentatively TRBD1 (5 bases). CDR1 and CDR2 (germline): SGHTA, FQGNSA. Between the trimmed V and J ends, which lost 2 bases and 1 base, there was a span of 9 bases. The CDR3 has 15 amino acids. The CDR3 DNA reads TGTGCCAGCAGCTTACGCAGGGAAAGCAATCAGCCCCAGCATTTT. The encoded protein is CASSLRRESNQPQHF.

This chain links TRBV4-1 with TRBJ1-2; TRBD1 is a possible D gene (5 bases). Between the trimmed V and J ends, which lost 0 bases and 8 bases, there was a span of 16 bases. CDR1 is MGHRA and CDR2 is YSYEKL in the germline V gene. CDR3 length: 15 amino acids. As DNA, the CDR3 is TGCGCCAGCAGCCAAGAAAGGGAGGGGCCCAGGGGCTACACCTTC. This codes for CASSQEREGPRGYTF.

This chain joins TRBV5-8 and TRBJ2-5; no clear D. Trimming removed 0 bases from V and 5 bases from J, with 11 bases in between. The V gene's germline CDR1 is SGHTS and CDR2 YDEGEE. The CDR3 loop spans 14 amino acids. The CDR3 reads CASSLGSVRETQYF. The DNA for the CDR3 is TGTGCCAGCAGCTTGGGGTCGGTCCGGGAGACCCAGTACTTC.

This chain connects TRBV21-1 to TRBJ2-5; TRBD2, as called in the table, went unchecked against the DNA. TRBV21-1 corresponds to a pseudogene. This CDR3 is 14 amino acids long. The CDR3 protein is CASSFRGVQETQYF. The CDR3 nucleotides are TGTGCCAGCAGCTTTCGGGGGGTTCAAGAGACCCAGTACTTC.

The CDR3 sequence: CASSSDRDKNNEQFF. CDR3 DNA sequence: TGTGCCAGCAGCTCCGACAGGGACAAGAACAATGAGCAGTTCTTC. The V gene is TRBV11-3, the J gene TRBJ2-1, with 7 bases identical to TRBD1. After removal of 4 bases from V and 5 bases from J, the junction contained 8 bases not matched to a gene. This CDR3 is 15 amino acids long. CDR1 and CDR2 from the germline V gene are SGHNT and YENEEA.

The chain employs TRBV2 and TRBJ2-1; 7 positions match TRBD1. Germline V gene lookup returns CDR1 SNHLY and CDR2 FYNNEI. Germline trimming cut 1 base from V and 7 bases from J; bases unmatched to any gene: 7. The length of the CDR3 is 15 residues. CDR3 coding DNA: TGTGCCAGCAGTGAAGTGAACAGGGGTTGGAATGAGCAGTTCTTC. The encoded protein is CASSEVNRGWNEQFF. Supplemented by reference TRBV2 and TRBJ2-1, the full variable domain reads EPEVTQTPSHQVTQMGQEVILRCVPISNHLYFYWYRQILGQKVEFLVSFYNNEISEKSEIFDDQFSVERPDGSNFTLKIRSTKLEDSAMYFCASSEVNRGWNEQFFGPGTRLTVL.

This chain connects TRBV4-1 to TRBJ1-6; D unclear. This CDR3 comprises 15 residues. Germline V CDR1 and CDR2: MGHRA, YSYEKL. With 0 bases removed from V and 11 bases from J, the gap between germline ends came to 14 bases. The CDR3 DNA reads as TGCGCCAGCAGCCAAGAGCGCTCTCCCGGGGCACCCCTCCACTTT. Its protein is CASSQERSPGAPLHF.

The chain recombines TRBV7-9 with TRBJ1-1; 9 bases are a match to TRBD1. The junction had 2 bases not matched to a gene; V was cut back by 2 bases and J by 4 bases. CDR1 and CDR2 (germline): SEHNR, FQNEAQ (reference sequence). CDR3 length: 14 residues. The CDR3 spells CASSLPDRGTEAFF. CDR3 bases: TGTGCCAGCAGCTTACCGGACAGGGGCACTGAAGCTTTCTTT.

The chain is built from TRBV15 and TRBJ1-5; 8 positions agree with TRBD1. V lost 5 bases and J lost 6; bases outside the gene matches: 3. CDR3 length equals 13 residues. The V gene's germline CDR1 is LNHNV and CDR2 YYDKDF (reference sequence). This CDR3 reads CATSAGGGQPQHF. The CDR3 nucleotides read TGTGCCACCAGCGCAGGGGGCGGTCAGCCCCAGCATTTT. The variable domain in full, with the rest retrieved from reference TRBV15 and TRBJ1-5, is DAMVIQNPRYQVTQFGKPVTLSCSQTLNHNVMYWYQQKSSQAPKLLFHYYDKDFNNEADTPDNFQSRRPNTSFCFLDIRSPGLGDTAMYLCATSAGGGQPQHFGDGTRLSIL.

The CDR3 DNA reads as TGTGCCAGTATTAACCGGGACAGGGGGCCTTCAGAGACCCAGTACTTC. Translated, it gives CASINRDRGPSETQYF. The chain uses TRBV7-8 and TRBJ2-5, with 12 bases lining up with TRBD1. The CDR3 loop spans 16 amino acids. Germline V lookup: CDR1 SGHVS, CDR2 FQNEAQ. Losses at the gene ends were 9 bases for V and 4 bases for J; bases not matched to a gene: 12.

The genes are TRBV6-1 and TRBJ2-7; 7 bases agree with TRBD2. The trim removed 6 bases at V and 3 bases at J, leaving 14 bases unmatched. Germline V lookup: CDR1 MNHNS, CDR2 SASEGT. This CDR3 has 16 amino acids. CDR3 nucleotide sequence: TGTGCCAGCAGCGAATCCCCGGGGGGATCCGACTACGAGCAGTACTTC. Amino acid sequence: CASSESPGGSDYEQYF.

The chain employs TRBV3-1 (or the pseudogene TRBV3-2) and TRBJ1-6; 8 bases map to TRBD1. V shed 1 base and J 13 bases; nucleotides not matched to a gene: 6. Germline V gene data show CDR1 as LGHDT and CDR2 as YNNKEL (reference sequence). The CDR3 is 14 amino acids. The CDR3 nucleotides read TGTGCCAGCAGCCAAGGGACAGGGCCCTACCCCCTCCACTTT. Translated: CASSQGTGPYPLHF.

The chain recombines TRBV3-1 (or the pseudogene TRBV3-2) with TRBJ1-5; TRBD1 matches 7 bases. The CDR3 runs to 14 residues. Germline V gives CDR1 LGHDT, CDR2 YNNKEL (reference sequence). V lost 4 bases, J lost 2 bases, and 2 bases stayed unmatched. The CDR3 region is CASSLGQGNQPQHF. Written as DNA, the CDR3 is TGTGCCAGCAGCCTTGGACAGGGCAATCAGCCCCAGCATTTT.

CDR3 protein: CASSQDRGYNSPLHF. CDR3 nucleotide sequence: TGCGCCAGCAGCCAAGACAGGGGCTATAATTCACCCCTCCACTTT. The V call is TRBV5-1, the J call TRBJ1-6; TRBD1 aligns across 8 bases. The V segment lost 4 bases and the J segment 3 bases; nucleotides outside the gene matches: 3. Germline values: CDR1 SGHRS, CDR2 YFSETQ. The CDR3 is 15 amino acids.

The rearrangement links TRBV5-1 to TRBJ1-4, with 7 bases matching TRBD1. Germline assignment: CDR1 SGHRS and CDR2 YFSETQ. Trimming removed 0 bases from V and 3 bases from J; junction bases left unmatched: 8. There are 17 residues in the CDR3. The CDR3 region is CASSLVGGGSPNEKLFF. DNA of the CDR3: TGCGCCAGCAGCTTGGTTGGAGGGGGCTCTCCTAATGAAAAACTGTTTTTT.